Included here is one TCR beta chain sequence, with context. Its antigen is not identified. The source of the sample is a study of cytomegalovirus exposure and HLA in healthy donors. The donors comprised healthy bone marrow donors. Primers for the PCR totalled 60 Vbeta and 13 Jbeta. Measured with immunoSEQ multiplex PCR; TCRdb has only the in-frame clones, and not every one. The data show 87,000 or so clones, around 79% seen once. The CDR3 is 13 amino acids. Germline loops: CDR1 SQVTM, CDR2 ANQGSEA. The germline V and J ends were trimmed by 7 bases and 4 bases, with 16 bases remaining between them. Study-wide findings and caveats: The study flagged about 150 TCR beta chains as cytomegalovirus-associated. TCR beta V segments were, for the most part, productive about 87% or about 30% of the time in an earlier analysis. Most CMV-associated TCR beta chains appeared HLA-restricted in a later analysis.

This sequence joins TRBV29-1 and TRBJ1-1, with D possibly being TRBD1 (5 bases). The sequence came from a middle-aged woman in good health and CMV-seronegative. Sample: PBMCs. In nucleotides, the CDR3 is TGCAGCGCATCCCCCCCCGGGGGCACTGAAGCTTTCTTT. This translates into CSASPPGGTEAFF.